The 22 T cell receptor beta chains presented below share a single source sample, sequenced in a study of blood T cell repertoires in COVID-19. Produced via immunoSEQ multiplex PCR; TCRdb's table is partial and in-frame only. The top ten hold around 3.1% of the sample, which has approximately 52,000 clones, 90% seen once. The specimen was peripheral blood. The receptor set was obtained from a human donor in a cohort sampled during active COVID-19.

This chain links TRBV28 with TRBJ1-5, with a possible D match to TRBD1 (6 bases). Trimming removed 5 bases at V and 5 bases at J, with 7 bases between. Germline V CDR1 and CDR2: MDHEN, SYDVKM. The CDR3 contains 12 residues. This chain's CDR3 is CASSTGYQPQHF. Written as DNA, the CDR3 is TGTGCCAGCAGTACAGGGTATCAGCCCCAGCATTTT. Drawing the rest from reference TRBV28 and TRBJ1-5, the complete variable domain is DVKVTQSSRYLVKRTGEKVFLECVQDMDHENMFWYRQDPGLGLRLIYFSYDVKMKEKGDIPEGYSVSREKKERFSLILESASTNQTSMYLCASSTGYQPQHFGDGTRLSIL.

J is TRBJ2-7 and V is TRBV9, with D perhaps matching TRBD1 (5 bases). Germline V gene sequence: CDR1 SGDLS, CDR2 YYNGEE. V was trimmed by 0 bases and J by 1 base, leaving 11 bases between them. The CDR3 extends over 15 amino acids. Here the CDR3 reads CASSVAVTDSYEQYF. DNA of the CDR3: TGTGCCAGCAGCGTAGCAGTGACAGATTCCTACGAGCAGTACTTC. Full variable domain (rest looked up from reference TRBV9 and TRBJ2-7): DSGVTQTPKHLITATGQRVTLRCSPRSGDLSVYWYQQSLDQGLQFLIQYYNGEERAKGNILERFSAQQFPDLHSELNLSSLELGDSALYFCASSVAVTDSYEQYFGPGTRLTVT.

The J gene is TRBJ2-1, the V gene TRBV29-1, with 10 bases that match TRBD2. Germline CDR1 reads SQVTM; CDR2 reads ANQGSEA. This CDR3 spans 15 amino acids. Trimming cost V 6 bases and J 2 bases; bases outside gene matches: 7. CDR3 nucleotide sequence: TGCAGCGTCAGTATAGCGGGAGGCCCCTACAATGAGCAGTTCTTC. The encoded protein is CSVSIAGGPYNEQFF.

V gene TRBV5-1 combines with J gene TRBJ1-1; D remains ambiguous. This CDR3 has 14 amino acids. From germline, CDR1 is SGHRS and CDR2 YFSETQ. The germline V and J ends were trimmed by 3 bases and 4 bases, with 13 bases remaining between them. Written as DNA, the CDR3 is TGCGCCAGCAGCTCTTTCCTGGAGGGCACTGAAGCTTTCTTT. Residues: CASSSFLEGTEAFF. The complete variable domain, with remaining parts taken from reference TRBV5-1 and TRBJ1-1, reads KAGVTQTPRYLIKTRGQQVTLSCSPISGHRSVSWYQQTPGQGLQFLFEYFSETQRNKGNFPGRFSGRQFSNSRSEMNVSTLELGDSALYLCASSSFLEGTEAFFGQGTRLTVV.

This clone was recorded only once. V usage is TRBV11-3 and J usage is TRBJ2-3; no definite D call. The CDR3 runs 15 residues. CDR1 is SGHNT and CDR2 is YENEEA in the germline V gene. Trimming removed 2 bases from V and 0 bases from J, with 9 bases in between. DNA for the CDR3: TGTGCCAGCAGCTTACTCCCGACTAGCACAGATACGCAGTATTTT. Its protein product is CASSLLPTSTDTQYF.

The chain uses TRBV5-1 and TRBJ1-2; D remains unclear. Trimming shortened V by 2 bases and J by 4 bases, and 21 bases separated the two germline ends. Germline CDR1 SGHRS, CDR2 YFSETQ. The CDR3 length is 17 residues. The CDR3 loop reads CASSFGPQEARIYGYTF. For the CDR3, the DNA is TGCGCCAGCAGCTTCGGGCCCCAGGAGGCACGCATCTATGGCTACACCTTC.

The chain combines TRBV7-6 with TRBJ2-5; a weak D match, TRBD1 (5 bases). The CDR3 sequence is 15 residues long. Trimming shortened V by 3 bases and J by 2 bases, and 13 bases separated the two germline ends. Per germline, CDR1 SGHVS and CDR2 FNYEAQ. The CDR3 reads CASSFWAGIQETQYF. The CDR3 DNA sequence: TGTGCCAGCAGCTTTTGGGCAGGGATACAAGAGACCCAGTACTTC.

This clone was recorded once. This rearrangement joins TRBV5-1 to TRBJ1-2; D uncertain. V was cut by 1 base and J by 6 bases, with 7 bases left in between. The CDR3 covers 12 residues. Germline V gene lookup returns CDR1 SGHRS and CDR2 YFSETQ. CDR3 in amino acids: CASSLSEDGYTF. CDR3 bases: TGCGCCAGCAGCTTGTCTGAGGATGGCTACACCTTC.

This chain connects TRBV6-5 to TRBJ1-5; D is possibly TRBD1 (6 bases). CDR1 is MNHEY and CDR2 is SVGAGI in the germline V gene. The V end was cut by 6 bases, the J end by 4 bases, with 10 bases between. This CDR3 contains 13 residues. CDR3 loop: CASRRTANQPQHF. For the CDR3, the DNA is TGTGCCAGCAGGAGGACAGCGAATCAGCCCCAGCATTTT.

The sample holds one count of this clone. The chain carries TRBV5-1 and TRBJ1-5, with D uncertain. Deletions cut 0 bases from V and 3 bases from J, with 4 bases between. This CDR3 spans 13 amino acids. Germline CDR1 SGHRS, CDR2 YFSETQ. DNA for the CDR3: TGCGCCAGCAGCTTGGGGCCCAATCAGCCCCAGCATTTT. Translating gives CASSLGPNQPQHF.

The genes are TRBV6-6 and TRBJ2-1, with a tentative D call TRBD2 (5 bases). V lost 7 bases to trimming and J lost 10 bases, with 14 bases between them. CDR3 length: 12 amino acids. Germline V gene data show CDR1 as MNHNY and CDR2 as SVGAGI (reference sequence). CDR3 protein: CASNDWTEEQFF. CDR3 nucleotides: TGTGCCAGCAATGACTGGACTGAGGAGCAGTTCTTC.

This clone appeared a single time. The V gene is TRBV2, the J gene TRBJ2-3; 7 positions match TRBD2. The CDR3 is 16 amino acids. The germline V gene has CDR1 SNHLY and CDR2 FYNNEI. Trimming cost V 0 bases and J 2 bases; bases outside gene matches: 5. The CDR3 DNA sequence: TGTGCCAGCAGTGAAGCCCAGCGGGGCCCCACAGATACGCAGTATTTT. Translation: CASSEAQRGPTDTQYF.

The gene calls are TRBV28 and TRBJ2-7, with 9 nucleotides matching TRBD2. There are 14 residues in the CDR3. Germline values: CDR1 MDHEN, CDR2 SYDVKM. V shed 10 bases and J 5 bases; nucleotides not matched to a gene: 12. The CDR3 sequence: CAISGGRALHEQYF. The CDR3 DNA reads TGTGCCATATCGGGCGGGAGGGCCCTCCACGAGCAGTACTTC.

The genes are TRBV6-4 and TRBJ2-7; 11 positions agree with TRBD1. V shed 5 bases, J shed 5 bases, and the junction held 2 bases outside the gene matches. The germline gives CDR1 MRHNA, CDR2 SNTAGT. This CDR3 is built from 13 residues. Here the CDR3 DNA reads TGTGCCAGCAGTCGGGACAGGGGGGACGAGCAGTACTTC. Translating gives CASSRDRGDEQYF.

This chain joins TRBV3-1 (or the pseudogene TRBV3-2) and TRBJ2-7; maybe TRBD1 (6 bases). The V and J ends lost 0 bases and 5 bases respectively, with 14 bases between them. Germline loops: CDR1 LGHDT, CDR2 YNNKEL (reference sequence). CDR3 size: 15 residues. The CDR3 coding sequence is TGTGCCAGCAGCCAAGAAGGCTTCAGGGGTAACGAGCAGTACTTC. Protein sequence: CASSQEGFRGNEQYF.

The gene calls are TRBV9 and TRBJ1-5, with D uncertain. The CDR3 is 18 amino acids. The V gene lost 5 bases and the J gene lost 7 bases, with 28 bases spanning the gap. Germline CDR1 reads SGDLS; CDR2 reads YYNGEE. The DNA for the CDR3 is TGTGCCAGCAGTAGAAATTACAGCCCCCCAATAATTAGGCAGCCCCAGCATTTT. Translation: CASSRNYSPPIIRQPQHF.

The chain employs TRBV7-3 and TRBJ2-7; TRBD1 matches 7 bases. This CDR3 spans 15 amino acids. Per germline, CDR1 SGHTA and CDR2 FQGTGA. V lost 3 bases, J lost 2 bases, and 7 bases stayed unmatched. The CDR3 protein is CASSLGRGKTYEQYF. The CDR3 DNA reads as TGTGCCAGCAGCTTGGGCAGGGGGAAAACCTACGAGCAGTACTTC.

The chain joins TRBV6-5 to TRBJ2-7; TRBD1 might be the D (8 bases). Germline CDR1 reads MNHEY; CDR2 reads SVGAGI. Trimming took 3 bases from V and 9 from J, leaving 15 bases between them. The CDR3 is 13 amino acids. This chain's CDR3 is CASSYTGGGGQYF. The CDR3 region has the DNA TGTGCCAGCAGTTATACAGGGGGGGGAGGGCAGTACTTC.

This clone showed up just once. The chain has TRBV14 and TRBJ2-3; D gene unclear. V was trimmed by 1 base and J by 0 bases, leaving 5 bases between them. Germline CDR1 SGHDN, CDR2 FVKESK. CDR3 length: 14 residues. The CDR3 is CASSQVQSTDTQYF. CDR3 nucleotide sequence: TGTGCCAGCAGCCAAGTTCAGAGCACAGATACGCAGTATTTT.

This sequence joins TRBV24-1 and TRBJ2-5; D is possibly TRBD1 (6 bases). Per germline, CDR1 KGHDR and CDR2 SFDVKD. This CDR3 region has 13 residues. V lost 7 bases, J lost 5 bases, and 13 bases lay in between. In DNA, the CDR3 is TGTGCCACCAGCGGTACAGGGCGCGAGACCCAGTACTTC. This codes for CATSGTGRETQYF.

The rearrangement joins TRBV2 to TRBJ2-7; TRBD1 agrees at 7 bases. Germline loops: CDR1 SNHLY, CDR2 FYNNEI. This CDR3 comprises 14 residues. J gave up 7 bases and V 5 bases, and 11 bases lay outside the gene matches. As DNA, the CDR3 is TGTGCCAGCAGTTATAAACAGGGGACGAGTGAGCAGTACTTC. Its translation: CASSYKQGTSEQYF.

This clone was recorded only once. The chain uses TRBV28 and TRBJ2-7; D might be TRBD2 (6 bases). This CDR3 has 14 residues. The V end was cut by 8 bases, the J end by 6 bases, with 20 bases between. In germline, CDR1 is MDHEN, CDR2 SYDVKM. The CDR3 DNA sequence: TGTGCCAGCCGAGGAGGGCCCACCTTGCGCGAGCAGTACTTC. This translates into CASRGGPTLREQYF.